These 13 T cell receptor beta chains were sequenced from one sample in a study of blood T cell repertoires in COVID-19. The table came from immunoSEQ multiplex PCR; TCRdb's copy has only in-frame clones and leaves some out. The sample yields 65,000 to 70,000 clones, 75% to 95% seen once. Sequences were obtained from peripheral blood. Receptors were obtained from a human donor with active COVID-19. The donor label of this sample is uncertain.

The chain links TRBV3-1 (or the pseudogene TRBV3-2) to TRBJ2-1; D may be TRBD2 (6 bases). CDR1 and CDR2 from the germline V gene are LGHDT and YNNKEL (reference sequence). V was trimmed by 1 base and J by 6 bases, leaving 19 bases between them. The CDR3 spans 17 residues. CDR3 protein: CASSQVGGALLGNEQFF. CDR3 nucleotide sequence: TGTGCCAGCAGCCAAGTAGGCGGGGCTTTACTGGGCAATGAGCAGTTCTTC.

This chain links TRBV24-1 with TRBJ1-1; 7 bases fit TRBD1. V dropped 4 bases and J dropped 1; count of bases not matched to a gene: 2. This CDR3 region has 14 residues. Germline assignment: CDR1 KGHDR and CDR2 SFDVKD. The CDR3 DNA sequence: TGTGCCACCAGTGACCAGGGGGAGAACACTGAAGCTTTCTTT. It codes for CATSDQGENTEAFF.

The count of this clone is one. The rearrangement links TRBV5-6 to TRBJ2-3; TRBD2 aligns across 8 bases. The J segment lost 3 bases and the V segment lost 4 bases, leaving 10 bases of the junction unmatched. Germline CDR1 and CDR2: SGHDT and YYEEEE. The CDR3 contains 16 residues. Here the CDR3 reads CASSVLRAGVTDTQYF. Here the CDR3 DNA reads TGTGCCAGCAGCGTCTTGAGAGCGGGAGTAACAGATACGCAGTATTTT.

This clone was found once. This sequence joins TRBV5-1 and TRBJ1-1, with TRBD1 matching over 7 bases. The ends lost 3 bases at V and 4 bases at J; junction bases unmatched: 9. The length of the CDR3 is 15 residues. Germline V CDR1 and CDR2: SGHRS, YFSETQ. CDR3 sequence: CASSYPPAGGTEAFF. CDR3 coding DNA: TGCGCCAGCAGCTACCCCCCCGCAGGGGGCACTGAAGCTTTCTTT.

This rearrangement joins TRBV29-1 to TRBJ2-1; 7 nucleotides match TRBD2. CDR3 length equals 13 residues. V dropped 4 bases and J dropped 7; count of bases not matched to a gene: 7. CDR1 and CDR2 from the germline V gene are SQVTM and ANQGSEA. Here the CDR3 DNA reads TGCAGCGTTGCCGGGCGGGAGTCAAATGAGCAGTTCTTC. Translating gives CSVAGRESNEQFF.

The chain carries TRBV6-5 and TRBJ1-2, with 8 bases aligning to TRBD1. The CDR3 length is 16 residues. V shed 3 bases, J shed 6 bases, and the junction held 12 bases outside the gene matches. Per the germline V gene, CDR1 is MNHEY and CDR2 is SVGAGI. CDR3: CASSYHPPDRANGYTF. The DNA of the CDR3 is TGTGCCAGCAGTTATCATCCCCCGGACAGGGCCAATGGCTACACCTTC.

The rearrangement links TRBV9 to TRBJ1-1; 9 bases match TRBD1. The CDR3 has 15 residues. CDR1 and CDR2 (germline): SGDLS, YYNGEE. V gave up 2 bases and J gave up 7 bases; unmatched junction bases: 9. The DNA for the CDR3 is TGTGCCAGCAGCGTTTTGGGGGACAGGGCTAATGAAGCTTTCTTT. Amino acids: CASSVLGDRANEAFF.

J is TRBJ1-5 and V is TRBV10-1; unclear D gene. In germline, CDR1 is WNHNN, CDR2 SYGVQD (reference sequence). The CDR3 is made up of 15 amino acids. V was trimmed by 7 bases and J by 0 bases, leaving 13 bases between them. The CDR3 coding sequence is TGCGCCAGCAAGAGTAGACGACATAGCAATCAGCCCCAGCATTTT. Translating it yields CASKSRRHSNQPQHF.

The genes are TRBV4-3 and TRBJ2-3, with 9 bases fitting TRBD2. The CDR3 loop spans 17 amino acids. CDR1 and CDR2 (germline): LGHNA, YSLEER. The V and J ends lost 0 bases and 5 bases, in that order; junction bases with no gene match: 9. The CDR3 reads CASSQDKTSGGVDTQYF. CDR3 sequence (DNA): TGCGCCAGCAGCCAAGATAAGACTAGCGGAGGGGTAGATACGCAGTATTTT.

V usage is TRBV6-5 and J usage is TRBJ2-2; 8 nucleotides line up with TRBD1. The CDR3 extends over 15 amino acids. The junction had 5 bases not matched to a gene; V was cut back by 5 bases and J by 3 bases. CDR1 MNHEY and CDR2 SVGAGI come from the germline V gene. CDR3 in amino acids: CASSRVQGDTGELFF. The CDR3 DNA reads TGTGCCAGCAGTCGGGTACAGGGGGACACCGGGGAGCTGTTTTTT.

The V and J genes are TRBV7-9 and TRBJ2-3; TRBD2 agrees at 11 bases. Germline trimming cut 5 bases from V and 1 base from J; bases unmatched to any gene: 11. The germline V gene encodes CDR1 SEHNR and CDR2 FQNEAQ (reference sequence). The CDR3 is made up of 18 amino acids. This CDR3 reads CASSALLLAGGGTDTQYF. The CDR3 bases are TGTGCCAGCAGCGCCTTGCTTCTAGCGGGAGGTGGCACAGATACGCAGTATTTT.

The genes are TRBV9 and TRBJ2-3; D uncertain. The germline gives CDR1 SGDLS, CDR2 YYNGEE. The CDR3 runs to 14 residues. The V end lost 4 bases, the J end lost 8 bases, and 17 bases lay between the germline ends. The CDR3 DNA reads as TGTGCCAGCAGCAGCGTTCTCTCTAGTGGTACGCAGTATTTT. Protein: CASSSVLSSGTQYF.

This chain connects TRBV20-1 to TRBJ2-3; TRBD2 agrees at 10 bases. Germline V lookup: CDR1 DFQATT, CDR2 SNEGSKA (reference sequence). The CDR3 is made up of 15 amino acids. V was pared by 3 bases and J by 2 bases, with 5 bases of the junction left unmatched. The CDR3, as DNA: TGCAGTGCTAGTAGGACTAGCGGATACACAGATACGCAGTATTTT. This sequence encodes CSASRTSGYTDTQYF.